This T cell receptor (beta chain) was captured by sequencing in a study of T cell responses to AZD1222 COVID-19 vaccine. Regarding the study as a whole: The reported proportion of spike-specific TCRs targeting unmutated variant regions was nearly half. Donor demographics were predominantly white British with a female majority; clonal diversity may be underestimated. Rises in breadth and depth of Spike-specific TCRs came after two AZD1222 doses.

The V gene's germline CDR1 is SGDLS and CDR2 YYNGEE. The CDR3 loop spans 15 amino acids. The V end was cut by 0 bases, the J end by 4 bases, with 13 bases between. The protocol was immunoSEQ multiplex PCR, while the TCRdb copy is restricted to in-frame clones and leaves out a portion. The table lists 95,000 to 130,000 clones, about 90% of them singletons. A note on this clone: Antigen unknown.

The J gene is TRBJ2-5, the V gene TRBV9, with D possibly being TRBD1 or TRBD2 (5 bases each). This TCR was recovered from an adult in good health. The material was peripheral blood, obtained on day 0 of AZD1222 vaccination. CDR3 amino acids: CASSVEGRGRETQYF. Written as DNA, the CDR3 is TGTGCCAGCAGCGTAGAAGGCCGGGGCCGAGAGACCCAGTACTTC.